The rows below give T cell receptor beta chains drawn from one sample of a study of cytomegalovirus exposure and HLA in healthy donors. TCRdb keeps only in-frame clones here, not all; method: immunoSEQ multiplex PCR. This table holds some 150,000 clones, 60% to 80% found once. Sequencing was carried out using PBMCs. Receptors originate from a male donor in good health and CMV-seronegative. The CDR3 runs from the conserved cysteine through the conserved F or W. Fields, in order: clone size, D gene, V gene, J gene, CDR3 DNA, CDR3 protein. The D gene is left open where the match is weak. Size is omitted from some rows. Given values are once, few, many or a class for expanded clones.

clone size: .; D gene: .; V gene: TRBV27; J gene: TRBJ2-3; CDR3 DNA: TGTGCCAGCAGTTTCCAGGGGCGCACAGATACGCAGTATTTT; CDR3 protein: CASSFQGRTDTQYF
clone size: .; D gene: .; V gene: TRBV5-1; J gene: TRBJ2-1; CDR3 DNA: TGCGCCAGCAGCTTGGTGCTTATTACGGGGGATTCGTACAATGAGCAGTTCTTC; CDR3 protein: CASSLVLITGDSYNEQFF
clone size: .; D gene: .; V gene: TRBV6-1; J gene: TRBJ1-1; CDR3 DNA: TGTGCCAGCAGTGAGAGGGGGAGAGACACTGAAGCTTTCTTT; CDR3 protein: CASSERGRDTEAFF
clone size: few; D gene: .; V gene: TRBV5-1; J gene: TRBJ2-1; CDR3 DNA: TGCGCCAGCAGCTTGGGGGGACACAAGGGGAGTAATGAGCAGTTCTTC; CDR3 protein: CASSLGGHKGSNEQFF
clone size: once; D gene: .; V gene: TRBV7-9; J gene: TRBJ1-4; CDR3 DNA: TGTGCCAGCAGCCCCCCGACGGGATCTAATGAAAAACTGTTTTTT; CDR3 protein: CASSPPTGSNEKLFF
clone size: .; D gene: TRBD2; V gene: TRBV4-1; J gene: TRBJ2-2; CDR3 DNA: TGCGCCAGCAGCCCGGGGACTAGCGGGGGTTCCGGGGAGCTGTTTTTT; CDR3 protein: CASSPGTSGGSGELFF
clone size: .; D gene: .; V gene: TRBV7-2; J gene: TRBJ1-1; CDR3 DNA: TGTGCCAGCAGCTGGATCGAGGGAACTGAAGCTTTCTTT; CDR3 protein: CASSWIEGTEAFF
clone size: .; D gene: .; V gene: TRBV7-9; J gene: TRBJ1-1; CDR3 DNA: TGTGCCAGCAGCTTGTCAGGGGTTGGTGAAGCTTTCTTT; CDR3 protein: CASSLSGVGEAFF
clone size: few; D gene: .; V gene: TRBV6-6; J gene: TRBJ1-5; CDR3 DNA: TGTGCCAGCTACAGTTACTCACAGGGTCAGCCCCAGCATTTT; CDR3 protein: CASYSYSQGQPQHF
clone size: few; D gene: TRBD2; V gene: TRBV5-1; J gene: TRBJ2-5; CDR3 DNA: TGCGCCAGCAGCTTGGGGACTAGCGGTCAAGAGACCCAGTACTTC; CDR3 protein: CASSLGTSGQETQYF
clone size: .; D gene: .; V gene: TRBV29-1; J gene: TRBJ1-2; CDR3 DNA: TGCAGCGTTGACGGTTGGGGGCGCGGCTACACCTTC; CDR3 protein: CSVDGWGRGYTF
clone size: .; D gene: TRBD2; V gene: TRBV19; J gene: TRBJ2-1; CDR3 DNA: TGTGCCAGTAGTATTTCAGGGACTAGTTTGTTCGGTGAGCAGTTCTTC; CDR3 protein: CASSISGTSLFGEQFF